This T cell receptor (beta chain) was identified during a study of T cell responses to AZD1222 COVID-19 vaccine. Turning to the study itself: Some second doses came at about 4 weeks and others at about 12 weeks; these were pooled. Study results and caveats: It was only after the peak T cell response that any repertoires were sampled. The study identified only five to seven AZD1222 recipients as seropositive at baseline. Unmutated variant regions reportedly attract nearly half of all spike-specific TCRs.

Comments on this clone: Its target is unknown.

Clones were read by immunoSEQ multiplex PCR, and TCRdb kept only the in-frame ones, dropping some. The sample lists just under 90,000 clones; 88% were seen once. The length of the CDR3 is 15 residues. CDR1 is SGHVS and CDR2 is FNYEAQ in the germline V gene. Trimming cost V 7 bases and J 2 bases, with 15 bases left between them. The material was peripheral blood, obtained on day 0 of AZD1222 vaccination. The TCR sequence derives from an adult in good health. V usage is TRBV7-6 and J usage is TRBJ1-3; D is ambiguous. CDR3 DNA: TGTGCCAGCACCTCGGGGTCAGTCGCTGGAAACACCATATATTTT. This encodes CASTSGSVAGNTIYF.